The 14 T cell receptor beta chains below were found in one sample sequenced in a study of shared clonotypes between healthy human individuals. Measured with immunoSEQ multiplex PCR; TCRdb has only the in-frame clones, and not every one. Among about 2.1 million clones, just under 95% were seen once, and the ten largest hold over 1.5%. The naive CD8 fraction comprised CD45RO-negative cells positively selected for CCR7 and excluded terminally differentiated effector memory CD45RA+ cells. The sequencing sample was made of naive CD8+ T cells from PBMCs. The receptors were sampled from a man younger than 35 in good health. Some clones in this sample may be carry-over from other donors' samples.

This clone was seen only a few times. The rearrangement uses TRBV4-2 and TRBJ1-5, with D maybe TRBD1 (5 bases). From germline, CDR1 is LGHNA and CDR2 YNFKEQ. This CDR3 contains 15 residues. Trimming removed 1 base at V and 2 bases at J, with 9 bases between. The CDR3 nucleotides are TGTGCCAGCAGCCAAGTTGCGGGGGGCAATCAGCCCCAGCATTTT. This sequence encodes CASSQVAGGNQPQHF.

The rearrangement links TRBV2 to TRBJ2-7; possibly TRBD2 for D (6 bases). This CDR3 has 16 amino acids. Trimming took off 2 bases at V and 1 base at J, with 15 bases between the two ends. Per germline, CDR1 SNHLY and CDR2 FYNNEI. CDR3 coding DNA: TGTGCCAGCAGTGAACCCTTGGAGGGTCAGTCCTACGAGCAGTACTTC. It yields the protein CASSEPLEGQSYEQYF.

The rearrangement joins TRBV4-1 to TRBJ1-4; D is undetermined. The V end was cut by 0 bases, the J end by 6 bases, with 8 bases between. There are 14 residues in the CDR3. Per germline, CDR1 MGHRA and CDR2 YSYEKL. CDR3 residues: CASSQDDLDEKLFF. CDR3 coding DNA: TGCGCCAGCAGCCAAGATGACCTGGATGAAAAACTGTTTTTT.

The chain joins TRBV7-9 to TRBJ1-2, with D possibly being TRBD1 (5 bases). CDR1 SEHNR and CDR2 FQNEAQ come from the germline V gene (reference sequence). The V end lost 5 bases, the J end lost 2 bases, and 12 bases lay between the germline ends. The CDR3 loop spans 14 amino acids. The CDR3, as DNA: TGTGCCAGCAGCCGGGACGGAACCAACTATGGCTACACCTTC. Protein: CASSRDGTNYGYTF.

CDR3 in DNA: TGCGCCAGCAGCCAAGTTAGGAGGGAGGGCCGAGGCTACAATGAGCAGTTCTTC. It is translated as CASSQVRREGRGYNEQFF. The chain links TRBV4-1 to TRBJ2-1, with 7 bases identical to TRBD2. Trimming took 1 base from V and 3 from J; bases not matched to a gene: 12. The CDR3 length is 18 residues. Germline V gives CDR1 MGHRA, CDR2 YSYEKL.

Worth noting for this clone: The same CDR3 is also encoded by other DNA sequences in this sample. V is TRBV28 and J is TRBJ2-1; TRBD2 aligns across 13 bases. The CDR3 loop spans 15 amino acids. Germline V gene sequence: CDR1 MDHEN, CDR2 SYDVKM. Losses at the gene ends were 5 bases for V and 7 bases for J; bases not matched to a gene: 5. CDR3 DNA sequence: TGTGCCAGCAGTCCCGGACTAGCGGGAGCGAATGAGCAGTTCTTC. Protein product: CASSPGLAGANEQFF.

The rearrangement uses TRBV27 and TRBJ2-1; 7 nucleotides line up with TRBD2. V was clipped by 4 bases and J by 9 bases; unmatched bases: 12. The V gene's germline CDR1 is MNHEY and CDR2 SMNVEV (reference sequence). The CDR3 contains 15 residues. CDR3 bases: TGTGCCAGCAGTTATTCGGGAGGTGCTGCGGGTGAGCAGTTCTTC. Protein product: CASSYSGGAAGEQFF.

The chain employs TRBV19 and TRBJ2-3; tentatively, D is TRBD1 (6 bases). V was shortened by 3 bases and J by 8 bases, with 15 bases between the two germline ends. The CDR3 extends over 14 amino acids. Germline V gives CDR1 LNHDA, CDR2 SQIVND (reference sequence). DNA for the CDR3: TGTGCCAGTAGTATGGTGCCGCTGGGGGCTACGCAGTATTTT. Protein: CASSMVPLGATQYF.

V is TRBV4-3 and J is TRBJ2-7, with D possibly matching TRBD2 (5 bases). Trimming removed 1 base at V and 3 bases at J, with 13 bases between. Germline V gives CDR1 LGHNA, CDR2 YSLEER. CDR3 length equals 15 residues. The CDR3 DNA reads TGCGCCAGCAGCCAAGCCGGGGAGCCGGGCTACGAGCAGTACTTC. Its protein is CASSQAGEPGYEQYF.

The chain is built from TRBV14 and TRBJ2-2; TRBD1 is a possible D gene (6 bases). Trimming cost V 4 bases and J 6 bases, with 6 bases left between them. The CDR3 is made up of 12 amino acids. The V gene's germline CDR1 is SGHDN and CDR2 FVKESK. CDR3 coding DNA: TGTGCCAGCAGCCGGGGGCCCGGGGAGCTGTTTTTT. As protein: CASSRGPGELFF.

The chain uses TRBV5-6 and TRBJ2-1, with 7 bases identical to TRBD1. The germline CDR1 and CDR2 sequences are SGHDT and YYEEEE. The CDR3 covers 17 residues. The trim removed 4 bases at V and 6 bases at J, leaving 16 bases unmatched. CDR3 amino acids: CASSVSGTVYQINEQFF. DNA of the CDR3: TGTGCCAGCAGCGTATCCGGGACAGTCTATCAGATCAATGAGCAGTTCTTC.

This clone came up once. CDR3 amino acids: CASSYTVLSGNTIYF. CDR3 DNA: TGTGCCAGCAGCTACACAGTCCTCTCTGGAAACACCATATATTTT. This chain connects TRBV5-8 to TRBJ1-3; D is ambiguous. There are 15 residues in the CDR3. V lost 3 bases, J lost 0 bases, and 10 bases lay in between. CDR1 and CDR2 (germline): SGHTS, YDEGEE.

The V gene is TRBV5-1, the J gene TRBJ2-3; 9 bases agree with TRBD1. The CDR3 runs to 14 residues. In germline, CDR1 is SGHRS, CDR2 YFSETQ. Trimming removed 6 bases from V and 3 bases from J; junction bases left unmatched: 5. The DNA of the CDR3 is TGCGCCAGCAAGGACAGGGGTGGGACAGATACGCAGTATTTT. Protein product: CASKDRGGTDTQYF. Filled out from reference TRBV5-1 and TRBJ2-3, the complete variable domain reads KAGVTQTPRYLIKTRGQQVTLSCSPISGHRSVSWYQQTPGQGLQFLFEYFSETQRNKGNFPGRFSGRQFSNSRSEMNVSTLELGDSALYLCASKDRGGTDTQYFGPGTRLTVL.

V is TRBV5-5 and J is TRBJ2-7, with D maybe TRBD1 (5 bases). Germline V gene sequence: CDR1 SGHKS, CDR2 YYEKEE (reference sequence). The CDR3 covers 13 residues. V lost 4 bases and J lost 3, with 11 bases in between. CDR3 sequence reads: CASSIRVGYEQYF. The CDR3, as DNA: TGTGCCAGCAGCATCAGGGTAGGCTACGAGCAGTACTTC. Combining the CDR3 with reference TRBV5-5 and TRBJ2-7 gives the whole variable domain DAGVTQSPTHLIKTRGQQVTLRCSPISGHKSVSWYQQVLGQGPQFIFQYYEKEERGRGNFPDRFSARQFPNYSSELNVNALLLGDSALYLCASSIRVGYEQYFGPGTRLTVT.